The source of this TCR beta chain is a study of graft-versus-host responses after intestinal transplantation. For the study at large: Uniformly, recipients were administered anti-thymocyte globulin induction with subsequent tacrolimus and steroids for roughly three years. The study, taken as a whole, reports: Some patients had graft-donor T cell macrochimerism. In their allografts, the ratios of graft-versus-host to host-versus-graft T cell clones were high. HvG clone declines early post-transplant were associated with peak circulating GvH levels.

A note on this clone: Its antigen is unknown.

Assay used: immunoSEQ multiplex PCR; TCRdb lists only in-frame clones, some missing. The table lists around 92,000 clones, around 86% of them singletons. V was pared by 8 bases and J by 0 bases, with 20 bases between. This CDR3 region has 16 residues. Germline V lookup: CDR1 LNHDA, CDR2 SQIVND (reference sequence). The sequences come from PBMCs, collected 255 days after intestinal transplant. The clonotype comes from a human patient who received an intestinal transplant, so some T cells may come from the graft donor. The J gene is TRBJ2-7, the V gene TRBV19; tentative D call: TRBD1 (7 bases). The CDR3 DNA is TGTGCCAGTCCTCTTCAGGGGGGAAGGAGCTCCTACGAGCAGTACTTC. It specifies CASPLQGGRSSYEQYF.